The clone carrying this T cell receptor (beta chain) occurred many times. Its specificity is not known. The entry originates in a study of T-cell reconstitution after alpha-beta-depleted transplantation in children. Study results and caveats: At one year after transplant, newly produced T cells mostly accounted for T-cell counts and diversity. It was surviving recipient T cells and thymic progenitors that gave some patients high TCRbeta diversity at day 60. Alpha-beta T cells present about two months after transplant were reported to originate from several hundred expanded graft clones.

Researchers prepared the TCRbeta library using unique molecular identifiers, the study reports. TCRdb ran MiXCR on the PCR reads and lists one entry per CDR3 protein. Seen here are under 850,000 distinct CDR3 sequences, less than 15% observed once, and the top ten hold about 0.79%. The CDR3 spans 14 residues. The V end lost 6 bases, the J end lost 5 bases, and 15 bases lay between the germline ends. CDR1 is SGHRS and CDR2 is YFSETQ in the germline V gene. This rearrangement joins TRBV5-1 to TRBJ2-1; D unresolved. The sequencing here drew on PBMCs, taken before TCRalphabeta/CD19-depleted stem cell transplant. The clonotype comes from a girl aged 2 to 9 with congenital amegakaryocytic thrombocytopenia, due to receive a stem cell transplant. DNA for the CDR3: TGCGCCAGCAAGTTGATTAGGGCGGACAATGAGCAGTTCTTC. Translated: CASKLIRADNEQFF.